These 17 T cell receptor beta chains were sequenced from one sample in a study of identical twins. TCRdb used MiXCR to reprocess the 5' RACE reads, holding one entry per CDR3 protein. The data show 500,000 to 550,000 distinct CDR3 sequences, less than 25% seen once. The data were also submitted as part of a second study, on T cells expressing NK-cell markers.

Sequenced material: CD4+ T cells sorted from blood. The receptors here all came from a woman aged 18-29 years in good health.

This clonotype has only a few counts. V gene TRBV20-1 combines with J gene TRBJ2-7; D is unclear. This CDR3 has 13 residues. In germline, CDR1 is DFQATT, CDR2 SNEGSKA (reference sequence). Trimming removed 3 bases from V and 1 base from J, with 10 bases in between. The CDR3: CSASELGSYEQYF. Here the CDR3 DNA reads TGCAGTGCTAGCGAGCTAGGGTCCTACGAGCAGTACTTC.

This clonotype was seen at least ten times. The chain carries TRBV5-1 and TRBJ2-7, with 13 bases lining up with TRBD2. Germline loops: CDR1 SGHRS, CDR2 YFSETQ. This CDR3 spans 17 amino acids. J lost 2 bases, V lost 4 bases, and 9 bases had no gene match. This CDR3 reads CASSGLAGEKGTYEQYF. The CDR3 DNA sequence: TGCGCCAGCAGCGGACTAGCGGGAGAAAAAGGGACCTACGAGCAGTACTTC.

CDR3 sequence: CAWSNSWYQETQYF. As DNA, the CDR3 is TGTGCCTGGAGTAACTCGTGGTACCAAGAGACCCAGTACTTC. The chain uses TRBV30 and TRBJ2-5; the D is unclear. Per the germline V gene, CDR1 is GTSNPN and CDR2 is SVGIG (reference sequence). Between the trimmed V and J ends, which lost 2 bases and 0 bases, there was a span of 10 bases. This CDR3 has 14 residues.

The chain has TRBV20-1 and TRBJ1-1, with a tentative D call TRBD1 (5 bases). V lost 4 bases and J 4 bases, leaving 10 bases between the germline ends. Per germline, CDR1 DFQATT and CDR2 SNEGSKA (reference sequence). This CDR3 region has 12 residues. The CDR3 DNA sequence: TGCAGTGCTATTCTCGGGGGCACTGAAGCTTTCTTT. This sequence encodes CSAILGGTEAFF.

The table lists this clonotype with a few counts. This chain connects TRBV24-1 to TRBJ1-2; D is unclear. Germline assignment: CDR1 KGHDR and CDR2 SFDVKD. The CDR3 has 14 amino acids. Trimming took off 5 bases at V and 6 bases at J, with 15 bases between the two ends. The CDR3 sequence is CATSGIRTENGYTF. The CDR3 DNA reads TGTGCCACCAGTGGCATCAGGACGGAGAATGGCTACACCTTC.

The chain joins TRBV20-1 to TRBJ1-5; 8 positions match TRBD1. The CDR3 is made up of 15 amino acids. The V gene end was trimmed by 0 bases and the J gene end by 7 bases; junction bases not matched to a gene: 8. Per the germline V gene, CDR1 is DFQATT and CDR2 is SNEGSKA (reference sequence). CDR3 loop: CSAREQGALGQPQHF. The CDR3 region has the DNA TGCAGTGCTAGAGAGCAGGGGGCGTTAGGACAGCCCCAGCATTTT.

This clonotype showed up many times. The rearrangement joins TRBV11-3 to TRBJ2-1; 7 bases line up with TRBD1. CDR3 length: 13 residues. V gave up 3 bases and J gave up 4 bases; unmatched junction bases: 0. Germline values: CDR1 SGHNT, CDR2 YENEEA. The CDR3 DNA is TGTGCCAGCAGCTTGACAGGGTACAATGAGCAGTTCTTC. As protein: CASSLTGYNEQFF.

The chain joins TRBV27 to TRBJ2-7; 8 bases are shared with TRBD1. The CDR3 contains 14 residues. Losses at the gene ends were 6 bases for V and 2 bases for J; bases not matched to a gene: 6. Germline loops: CDR1 MNHEY, CDR2 SMNVEV (reference sequence). The CDR3 is CASSPQGVTYEQYF. In nucleotides, the CDR3 is TGTGCCAGCAGCCCACAGGGGGTCACCTACGAGCAGTACTTC.

This clonotype has just a few counts. The J gene is TRBJ2-2, the V gene TRBV12-3 or TRBV12-4, with TRBD1 matching over 7 bases. V gave up 3 bases and J gave up 6 bases; unmatched junction bases: 7. This CDR3 has 15 amino acids. The CDR3 here is CASSFWQGGSGELFF. The CDR3 nucleotides read TGTGCCAGCAGTTTCTGGCAAGGGGGCTCCGGGGAGCTGTTTTTT.

The chain is built from TRBV20-1 and TRBJ2-6; 9 nucleotides align to TRBD1. Germline trimming cut 1 base from V and 1 base from J; bases unmatched to any gene: 5. CDR1 and CDR2 from the germline V gene are DFQATT and SNEGSKA (reference sequence). The CDR3 consists of 17 residues. The CDR3 bases are TGCAGTGCTAGAGTCAGGGACAGGGTATCTGGGGCCAACGTCCTGACTTTC. This encodes CSARVRDRVSGANVLTF.

V and J are TRBV5-1 and TRBJ2-3, with D possibly being TRBD1 or TRBD2 (5 bases each). Germline V gene lookup returns CDR1 SGHRS and CDR2 YFSETQ. Trimming left V 4 bases short and J 6 bases short, with 12 bases between. The CDR3 consists of 13 residues. Here the CDR3 DNA reads TGCGCCAGCAGCCCCGGGGCCCGGGATACGCAGTATTTT. This translates into CASSPGARDTQYF.

The CDR3 protein is CASSFQRRDGVPLHF. The CDR3 nucleotides are TGTGCCAGCAGCTTCCAGCGGCGCGACGGGGTACCCCTCCACTTT. The V gene is TRBV7-9, the J gene TRBJ1-6; D ambiguous. Germline V CDR1 and CDR2: SEHNR, FQNEAQ (reference sequence). CDR3 length: 15 amino acids. Trimming took 3 bases from V and 12 from J, leaving 18 bases between them.

This clonotype is a singleton in its sample. The chain combines TRBV9 with TRBJ2-1, with D uncertain. With 3 bases removed from V and 13 bases from J, the gap between germline ends came to 14 bases. Germline-derived CDR1 and CDR2 are SGDLS and YYNGEE. The CDR3 spans 12 residues. In DNA, the CDR3 is TGTGCCAGCAGCGCTTCGGGTGTCCTACAGTTCTTC. Translation: CASSASGVLQFF.

A few counts support this clonotype. This rearrangement joins TRBV20-1 to TRBJ2-7, with a possible D match to TRBD2 (6 bases). The CDR3 consists of 13 residues. Trimming cost V 3 bases and J 3 bases, with 12 bases left between them. Germline values: CDR1 DFQATT, CDR2 SNEGSKA (reference sequence). The CDR3 sequence: CSARSTSIYEQYF. CDR3 in DNA: TGCAGTGCTAGGTCTACTAGCATCTACGAGCAGTACTTC.

The chain is built from TRBV29-1 and TRBJ2-3, with TRBD2 identical over 7 bases. CDR3 length: 14 amino acids. Germline-derived CDR1 and CDR2 are SQVTM and ANQGSEA. Germline trimming cut 6 bases from V and 2 bases from J; bases unmatched to any gene: 8. The CDR3: CSVGAGRFTDTQYF. The CDR3 bases are TGCAGCGTGGGAGCGGGGCGGTTCACAGATACGCAGTATTTT.

The rearrangement uses TRBV29-1 and TRBJ1-1; no clear D gene. This CDR3 comprises 11 residues. The germline V gene has CDR1 SQVTM and CDR2 ANQGSEA. Trimming cost V 4 bases and J 10 bases, with 13 bases left between them. The CDR3 bases are TGCAGCGTTGTAGGGAACGGAGTAGCTTTCTTT. Protein: CSVVGNGVAFF.

In this sample, this clonotype turned up a few times. The rearrangement links TRBV7-9 to TRBJ1-1; TRBD1 agrees at 7 bases. The CDR3 covers 14 residues. Germline CDR1 SEHNR, CDR2 FQNEAQ (reference sequence). V dropped 5 bases and J dropped 8; count of bases not matched to a gene: 11. CDR3 bases: TGTGCCAGCAGCCCTTATCAGGGGGGGGTCGAAGCTTTCTTT. Its translation is CASSPYQGGVEAFF.